The 13 T cell receptor beta chains below were found in one sample sequenced in a study of tumor-infiltrating lymphocytes in oesophageal squamous cell carcinoma. TCRdb recomputed calls from the PCR reads with MiXCR, one row per CDR3 protein. The sample has tens of thousands of distinct CDR3 sequences; roughly 32% are singletons. The sequenced material came from esophageal tumor tissue. Receptor source: a female donor with esophageal squamous cell carcinoma.

The sample holds one count of this clonotype. V is TRBV6-1 and J is TRBJ2-3; the D gene is possibly TRBD2 (6 bases). The J call is doubtful: the DNA matches TRBJ2-7 better. The germline V gene encodes CDR1 MNHNS and CDR2 SASEGT. The CDR3 contains 11 residues. The CDR3 region has the DNA TGTGCCAGCAGCAGGACTAACGAGCAGTACTTC. Protein sequence: CASSRTNEQYF.

This clonotype was observed at least ten times. The chain links TRBV6-1 to TRBJ2-7; D is undetermined. This CDR3 has 14 amino acids. V lost 5 bases and J lost 2, with 13 bases in between. Looked up from germline, CDR1 is MNHNS and CDR2 is SASEGT. The CDR3 loop reads CASSLTNAAYEQYF. The CDR3 nucleotides read TGTGCCAGCAGTCTTACAAACGCCGCCTACGAGCAGTACTTC.

This clonotype was counted many times. The genes are TRBV5-8 and TRBJ2-1; D is tentatively TRBD1 or TRBD2 (6 bases each). The germline CDR1 and CDR2 sequences are SGHTS and YDEGEE. There are 14 residues in the CDR3. V lost 0 bases and J lost 8, with 12 bases in between. The CDR3: CASSLATGADEQFF. The CDR3 DNA sequence: TGTGCCAGCAGCTTGGCCACGGGGGCCGATGAGCAGTTCTTC.

This clonotype was seen repeatedly, ten times or more. This rearrangement joins TRBV28 to TRBJ2-7, with 10 bases fitting TRBD2. Germline V gene sequence: CDR1 MDHEN, CDR2 SYDVKM. Trimming took 6 bases from V and 0 from J; bases not matched to a gene: 8. CDR3 length equals 16 residues. The CDR3, as DNA: TGTGCCAGCAGGGGGACTAGCGAAATTAGCTCCTACGAGCAGTACTTC. It translates to CASRGTSEISSYEQYF. The whole variable domain, filled in from reference TRBV28 and TRBJ2-7, reads DVKVTQSSRYLVKRTGEKVFLECVQDMDHENMFWYRQDPGLGLRLIYFSYDVKMKEKGDIPEGYSVSREKKERFSLILESASTNQTSMYLCASRGTSEISSYEQYFGPGTRLTVT.

This clonotype was seen at least ten times. The genes are TRBV6-1 and TRBJ1-4, with D perhaps TRBD1 (6 bases). Trimming removed 6 bases from V and 7 bases from J, with 15 bases in between. This CDR3 spans 14 amino acids. Germline V gene data show CDR1 as MNHNS and CDR2 as SASEGT. The CDR3 loop is CASSATGRGEKLFF. The CDR3 coding sequence is TGTGCCAGCAGCGCGACAGGACGCGGTGAAAAACTGTTTTTT.

The chain employs TRBV7-2 and TRBJ2-5; D possibly corresponds to TRBD2 (6 bases). Trimming took off 5 bases at V and 9 bases at J, with 19 bases between the two ends. Germline-derived CDR1 and CDR2 are SGHTA and FQGNSA. The CDR3 spans 14 residues. The CDR3 region is CASSGTGTRLAQYF. CDR3 DNA: TGTGCCAGCAGCGGAACCGGGACTCGTTTGGCCCAGTACTTC. Together with reference TRBV7-2 and TRBJ2-5, the CDR3 gives the full variable domain: GAGVSQSPSNKVTEKGKDVELRCDPISGHTALYWYRQSLGQGLEFLIYFQGNSAPDKSGLPSDRFSAERTGGSVSTLTIQRTQQEDSAVYLCASSGTGTRLAQYFGPGTRLLVL.

The chain combines TRBV7-6 with TRBJ1-1; D unresolved. V gave up 0 bases and J gave up 4 bases, with 6 bases separating them. There are 13 residues in the CDR3. Germline CDR1 SGHVS, CDR2 FNYEAQ. The CDR3 nucleotides read TGTGCCAGCAGCTTAGCAGAGCCCACTGAAGCTTTCTTT. Its protein product is CASSLAEPTEAFF.

This clonotype was seen ten or more times. The chain carries TRBV6-1 and TRBJ2-5, with 10 bases fitting TRBD2. This CDR3 has 16 residues. With V trimmed by 5 bases and J by 3 bases, 9 bases remained unmatched. The V gene's germline CDR1 is MNHNS and CDR2 SASEGT. CDR3: CASSYRWTSGKETQYF. CDR3 DNA: TGTGCCAGCAGTTACCGCTGGACTAGCGGCAAAGAGACCCAGTACTTC.

This clonotype was recorded at least ten times. This chain links TRBV19 with TRBJ2-3; the D is unclear. The CDR3 spans 14 residues. V shed 3 bases and J shed 2 bases, with 9 bases lying between them. Per germline, CDR1 LNHDA and CDR2 SQIVND (reference sequence). CDR3 in DNA: TGTGCCAGTAGTATTTTTAGCTCCACAGATACGCAGTATTTT. Its translation is CASSIFSSTDTQYF.

This clonotype has at least ten counts. CDR3 protein: CASSDNRVPYEQYF. The CDR3 region has the DNA TGTGCCAGCAGTGACAACAGGGTCCCCTACGAGCAGTACTTC. The rearrangement joins TRBV28 to TRBJ2-7; D perhaps matches TRBD1 (6 bases). This CDR3 is 14 amino acids long. From germline, CDR1 is MDHEN and CDR2 SYDVKM. V was clipped by 5 bases and J by 2 bases, with 13 bases between them.

This clonotype was detected many times. This chain joins TRBV20-1 and TRBJ2-5; TRBD2 agrees at 11 bases. The V and J ends lost 5 bases and 5 bases, in that order; junction bases with no gene match: 7. CDR3 length: 14 residues. CDR1 is DFQATT, CDR2 SNEGSKA, per germline (reference sequence). The CDR3 is CSALQLAGVETQYF. The CDR3 nucleotides read TGCAGTGCTCTTCAACTAGCGGGAGTTGAGACCCAGTACTTC.

This clonotype occurred many times. The V and J genes are TRBV6-1 and TRBJ1-2; 7 bases match TRBD1. With 5 bases clipped from V and 5 bases from J, the junction kept 11 bases outside the gene matches. The germline gives CDR1 MNHNS, CDR2 SASEGT. The CDR3 contains 15 residues. In nucleotides, the CDR3 is TGTGCCAGCAGTCTGTCCACAGGGGCCGGTTATGGCTACACCTTC. Protein product: CASSLSTGAGYGYTF.

This clonotype turned up a few times. The chain employs TRBV27 and TRBJ2-7, with 10 bases identical to TRBD2. The V gene's germline CDR1 is MNHEY and CDR2 SMNVEV (reference sequence). The V gene end was trimmed by 5 bases and the J gene end by 7 bases; junction bases not matched to a gene: 14. The CDR3 is made up of 16 amino acids. The CDR3 DNA reads TGTGCCAGCAGTCCCGGCGGGCTAGCGGGAGCTCTTGAGCAGTACTTC. Encoded protein: CASSPGGLAGALEQYF.